Included here is one T cell receptor (beta chain) sequence, with context. Trimming at V came to 5 bases and at J to 5 bases, leaving 11 bases not matched to a gene. The CDR3 extends over 16 amino acids. CDR1 and CDR2 (germline): GTSNPN, SVGIG (reference sequence). This table comes from immunoSEQ multiplex PCR, and its TCRdb copy is limited to in-frame clones, with some not included. The sample yields around 290,000 clones, around nine tenths seen once. This entry belongs to a study of blood T cell repertoires in COVID-19. For the study at large: The samples span acute and convalescent COVID-19 from the United States, Italy and Spain.

The chain couples TRBV30 to TRBJ1-4; 10 bases align to TRBD1. The receptor was derived from a woman aged 40 to 55 who had recovered from COVID-19. Source material: PBMCs or T cells enriched from blood (not recorded which). CDR3 residues: CAWGGTGVSLNEKLFF. The CDR3 nucleotides are TGTGCCTGGGGAGGGACAGGGGTAAGCCTGAATGAAAAACTGTTTTTT. The complete variable domain, with remaining parts taken from reference TRBV30 and TRBJ1-4, reads SQTIHQWPATLVQPVGSPLSLECTVEGTSNPNLYWYRQAAGRGLQLLFYSVGIGQISSEVPQNLSASRPQDRQFILSSKKLLLSDSGFYLCAWGGTGVSLNEKLFFGSGTQLSVL.